The 18 T cell receptor beta chains reported below all come from one sample, sequenced in a study of blood T cell repertoires in COVID-19. The data were produced by immunoSEQ multiplex PCR, yet TCRdb's version contains in-frame clones alone and is incomplete. The repertoire holds about 74,000 clones, roughly 84% seen once, with approximately 28% in the top ten. The sample consisted of peripheral blood. The receptor set was obtained from an elderly woman with active or convalescent COVID-19.

The rearrangement links TRBV4-2 to TRBJ2-7; 11 bases agree with TRBD1. This CDR3 spans 14 amino acids. Germline CDR1 and CDR2: LGHNA and YNFKEQ. V gave up 5 bases and J gave up 3 bases; unmatched junction bases: 3. The CDR3 nucleotides read TGTGCCAGCAGCTCGGACAGGGGGCTCTACGAGCAGTACTTC. It translates to CASSSDRGLYEQYF.

The CDR3: CASSPSFGVKETQYF. Written as DNA, the CDR3 is TGCGCCAGCAGCCCCTCGTTCGGGGTGAAAGAGACCCAGTACTTC. The chain uses TRBV4-1 and TRBJ2-5; tentatively, D is TRBD2 (5 bases). The length of the CDR3 is 15 residues. Trimming pared 4 bases from V and 3 bases from J, leaving 15 bases between. Germline CDR1 and CDR2: MGHRA and YSYEKL.

In nucleotides, the CDR3 is TGCGCCAGCAGCCAAGATCAAACGGCAGGGGGCATAGATACGCAGTATTTT. Its protein product is CASSQDQTAGGIDTQYF. The chain joins TRBV4-1 to TRBJ2-3; TRBD1 matches 8 bases. This CDR3 spans 17 amino acids. Trimming at V came to 0 bases and at J to 5 bases, leaving 10 bases not matched to a gene. Germline V CDR1 and CDR2: MGHRA, YSYEKL.

The chain joins TRBV5-1 to TRBJ2-5; D is uncertain. This CDR3 is 16 amino acids long. The V end lost 0 bases, the J end lost 4 bases, and 16 bases lay between the germline ends. Germline CDR1 and CDR2: SGHRS and YFSETQ. CDR3 region: CASSLGVENPTETQYF. DNA of the CDR3: TGCGCCAGCAGCTTGGGCGTCGAAAACCCTACAGAGACCCAGTACTTC.

The chain recombines TRBV14 with TRBJ1-1; TRBD1 matches 7 bases. CDR1 SGHDN and CDR2 FVKESK come from the germline V gene. The V segment lost 3 bases and the J segment 0 bases; nucleotides outside the gene matches: 7. The CDR3 length is 16 residues. The CDR3 region is CASSHADRTLNTEAFF. The CDR3 DNA reads as TGTGCCAGCAGCCATGCGGACAGGACCTTGAACACTGAAGCTTTCTTT.

This clone was seen only once. This chain uses TRBV2 with TRBJ1-1; TRBD1 matches 9 bases. This CDR3 is 15 amino acids long. V lost 8 bases, J lost 4 bases, and 11 bases stayed unmatched. Per the germline V gene, CDR1 is SNHLY and CDR2 is FYNNEI. The CDR3 nucleotides are TGTGCCAGCTCCTTCCTGGGGACAGGGACCACTGAAGCTTTCTTT. Translated, it gives CASSFLGTGTTEAFF.

This clone was seen just once. The chain employs TRBV14 and TRBJ2-3; D might be TRBD2 (6 bases). Trimming shortened V by 3 bases and J by 3 bases, and 19 bases separated the two germline ends. Germline V lookup: CDR1 SGHDN, CDR2 FVKESK. CDR3 length equals 17 residues. In DNA form, the CDR3 reads TGTGCCAGCAGCCATATTCCCCGGACTACCCATACAGATACGCAGTATTTT. Its translation: CASSHIPRTTHTDTQYF.

The chain has TRBV19 and TRBJ2-5, with D tentatively TRBD2 (5 bases). CDR1 and CDR2 from the germline V gene are LNHDA and SQIVND (reference sequence). Deletions cut 3 bases from V and 5 bases from J, with 10 bases between. The CDR3 contains 13 residues. The CDR3 region has the DNA TGTGCCAGTAGTATTAACCAGCGGGAGACCCAGTACTTC. It specifies CASSINQRETQYF.

The chain uses TRBV13 and TRBJ2-1, with 7 bases lining up with TRBD1. Germline values: CDR1 PRHDT, CDR2 FYEKMQ (reference sequence). The V segment lost 5 bases and the J segment 7 bases; nucleotides outside the gene matches: 8. The CDR3 consists of 14 residues. The CDR3 loop is CASSPDRVRNEQFF. Written as DNA, the CDR3 is TGTGCCAGCAGCCCCGACAGGGTTCGGAATGAGCAGTTCTTC.

This chain joins TRBV11-2 and TRBJ2-2, with 7 bases identical to TRBD2. Trimming cost V 5 bases and J 0 bases; bases outside gene matches: 6. The CDR3 contains 16 residues. CDR1 is SGHAT and CDR2 is FQNNGV in the germline V gene. CDR3 region: CASSVTSATNTGELFF. CDR3 nucleotide sequence: TGTGCCAGCAGCGTAACTAGCGCCACGAACACCGGGGAGCTGTTTTTT.

CDR3 loop: CASSQDPGQGQNSPLHF. DNA for the CDR3: TGTGCCAGCAGCCAAGATCCAGGACAGGGGCAAAATTCACCCCTCCACTTT. This chain links TRBV4-2 with TRBJ1-6, with 9 bases that match TRBD1. V was pared by 0 bases and J by 7 bases, with 7 bases of the junction left unmatched. This CDR3 is built from 17 residues. Germline V CDR1 and CDR2: LGHNA, YNFKEQ.

The V and J genes are TRBV2 and TRBJ1-5; D is perhaps TRBD1 (5 bases). Trimming took 6 bases from V and 4 from J, leaving 16 bases between them. CDR1 SNHLY and CDR2 FYNNEI come from the germline V gene. This CDR3 contains 15 residues. The CDR3 region has the DNA TGTGCCAGCAGGTGGGGGGGGGATAGGAATCAGCCCCAGCATTTT. This sequence encodes CASRWGGDRNQPQHF.

This chain uses TRBV6-6 with TRBJ2-7; D remains unclear. Between the trimmed V and J ends, which lost 7 bases and 0 bases, there was a span of 4 bases. Germline-derived CDR1 and CDR2 are MNHNY and SVGAGI (reference sequence). CDR3 length equals 11 residues. CDR3 nucleotide sequence: TGTGCCAGCACTAGCTCCTACGAGCAGTACTTC. The encoded protein is CASTSSYEQYF.

This clone was seen more than once but under ten times. The chain has TRBV20-1 and TRBJ2-1; D not certain. The CDR3 is 14 amino acids. V lost 3 bases, J lost 0 bases, and 9 bases lay in between. The V gene's germline CDR1 is DFQATT and CDR2 SNEGSKA (reference sequence). The CDR3 DNA sequence: TGCAGTGCTAGTAAACGGAGCTCCTACAATGAGCAGTTCTTC. This translates into CSASKRSSYNEQFF.

The chain is built from TRBV4-2 and TRBJ2-2; TRBD1 matches 7 bases. The CDR3 has 17 amino acids. V trimming: 4 bases; J trimming: 6 bases; junction bases outside the gene matches: 14. The germline V gene encodes CDR1 LGHNA and CDR2 YNFKEQ. In DNA form, the CDR3 reads TGTGCCAGCAGCCCTCAAACGGGACAGCCAGGATCCGGGGAGCTGTTTTTT. Translated, it gives CASSPQTGQPGSGELFF.

The chain links TRBV7-2 to TRBJ2-3; D call uncertain. V lost 6 bases, J lost 4 bases, and 11 bases lay in between. Germline CDR1 and CDR2: SGHTA and FQGNSA. The CDR3 runs to 13 residues. CDR3 residues: CASRTNQADTQYF. CDR3 in DNA: TGTGCCAGCAGGACCAATCAGGCAGATACGCAGTATTTT. The variable domain in full, with the rest retrieved from reference TRBV7-2 and TRBJ2-3, is GAGVSQSPSNKVTEKGKDVELRCDPISGHTALYWYRQSLGQGLEFLIYFQGNSAPDKSGLPSDRFSAERTGGSVSTLTIQRTQQEDSAVYLCASRTNQADTQYFGPGTRLTVL.

V usage is TRBV5-5 and J usage is TRBJ2-3; D gene ambiguous. Trimming stripped 0 bases from V and 0 bases from J, with 17 bases between. Germline CDR1 is SGHKS and CDR2 is YYEKEE (reference sequence). The CDR3 consists of 18 residues. The DNA of the CDR3 is TGTGCCAGCAGCTTGGACACCTACTTGCCCGGGAGCACAGATACGCAGTATTTT. It is translated as CASSLDTYLPGSTDTQYF.

V usage is TRBV27 and J usage is TRBJ2-7, with D tentatively TRBD2 (6 bases). V was clipped by 0 bases and J by 5 bases, with 11 bases between them. The CDR3 loop spans 14 amino acids. Looked up from germline, CDR1 is MNHEY and CDR2 is SMNVEV (reference sequence). CDR3 region: CASSLSVRGNEQYF. The DNA for the CDR3 is TGTGCCAGCAGTTTATCGGTTCGGGGGAACGAGCAGTACTTC.